Following are 31 T cell receptor beta chains from one sample sequenced in a study of T cell repertoires in cytomegalovirus infection. TCRdb itself ran the reads through MiXCR, one entry per CDR3 protein. The sample has 250,000 to 300,000 distinct CDR3 sequences, roughly 9% seen once; the top ten hold roughly 16%. Material for sequencing was PBMCs. These receptors were collected from a human donor in good health (CMV status not recorded). Some clones in this sample may be carry-over from other donors' samples.

This clonotype was counted many times. The V call is TRBV7-2, the J call TRBJ2-5, with a tentative D call TRBD1 (6 bases). The germline CDR1 and CDR2 sequences are SGHTA and FQGNSA. Trimming left V 6 bases short and J 8 bases short, with 13 bases between. The CDR3 has 12 residues. CDR3 sequence: CASSSTGTTQYF. The DNA of the CDR3 is TGTGCCAGCAGTAGTACCGGGACAACCCAGTACTTC.

This clonotype was counted a few times. The DNA of the CDR3 is TGCGCCAGCAGCCAACACGGGACAGGGGAAGAGACCCAGTACTTC. Its translation is CASSQHGTGEETQYF. The chain combines TRBV4-1 with TRBJ2-5; 10 bases line up with TRBD1. The V gene's germline CDR1 is MGHRA and CDR2 YSYEKL. The CDR3 is 15 residues long. The ends lost 2 bases at V and 3 bases at J; junction bases unmatched: 3.

This clonotype was observed many times. V gene TRBV6-2 or TRBV6-3 combines with J gene TRBJ2-1; perhaps TRBD2 as D (5 bases). Germline V gene sequence: CDR1 MNHEY, CDR2 SVGEGT. This CDR3 region has 12 residues. V was cut by 4 bases and J by 8 bases, with 9 bases left in between. The CDR3 loop reads CASSLRADEQFF. CDR3 bases: TGTGCCAGCAGTTTGAGGGCCGATGAGCAGTTCTTC.

This clonotype was counted between two and nine times. The rearrangement links TRBV5-1 to TRBJ1-2, with TRBD1 matching over 12 bases. The germline CDR1 and CDR2 sequences are SGHRS and YFSETQ. The CDR3 is made up of 14 amino acids. The V and J ends lost 4 bases and 8 bases, in that order; junction bases with no gene match: 6. The CDR3 nucleotides are TGCGCCAGCAGCGCGGGACAGGGGGCGCGAGGCTACACCTTC. Translating gives CASSAGQGARGYTF.

The gene calls are TRBV6-2 or TRBV6-3 and TRBJ2-2; D is possibly TRBD2 (5 bases). The CDR3 consists of 16 residues. Germline lookup yields CDR1 MNHEY and CDR2 SVGEGT. Trimming took 8 bases from V and 1 from J, leaving 17 bases between them. CDR3 sequence reads: CASRLPSGRNTGELFF. CDR3 in DNA: TGTGCCAGCCGTCTTCCGAGCGGACGGAACACCGGGGAGCTGTTTTTT.

This chain joins TRBV28 and TRBJ2-7; possible D gene TRBD2, 6 bases. This CDR3 contains 14 residues. Germline CDR1 is MDHEN and CDR2 is SYDVKM. V dropped 2 bases and J dropped 5 bases, with 13 bases sitting between them. The CDR3 spells CASSLRGSLDEQYF. The CDR3 region has the DNA TGTGCCAGCAGTTTACGGGGGTCCTTGGACGAGCAGTACTTC.

Many counts were recorded for this clonotype. The V gene is TRBV7-2, the J gene TRBJ2-7, with 8 bases aligning to TRBD1. Per germline, CDR1 SGHTA and CDR2 FQGNSA. With 2 bases clipped from V and 5 bases from J, the junction kept 11 bases outside the gene matches. The CDR3 totals 16 residues. The CDR3 sequence: CASSLRTGKIDNEQYF. Here the CDR3 DNA reads TGTGCCAGCAGCTTACGGACAGGGAAGATAGACAACGAGCAGTACTTC. The variable domain in full, completed from reference TRBV7-2 and TRBJ2-7, reads GAGVSQSPSNKVTEKGKDVELRCDPISGHTALYWYRQSLGQGLEFLIYFQGNSAPDKSGLPSDRFSAERTGGSVSTLTIQRTQQEDSAVYLCASSLRTGKIDNEQYFGPGTRLTVT.

This chain links TRBV5-4 with TRBJ2-3; D is ambiguous. The CDR3 runs to 16 residues. Deletions cut 3 bases from V and 0 bases from J, with 14 bases between. Germline V gene data show CDR1 as SGHNT and CDR2 as YYREEE (reference sequence). CDR3 DNA: TGTGCCAGCAGCTCGACGACGACTTTTAGCACAGATACGCAGTATTTT. Translation: CASSSTTTFSTDTQYF. The full variable domain, in which reference TRBV5-4 and TRBJ2-3 provide the parts outside the CDR3, is ETGVTQSPTHLIKTRGQQVTLRCSSQSGHNTVSWYQQALGQGPQFIFQYYREEENGRGNFPPRFSGLQFPNYSSELNVNALELDDSALYLCASSSTTTFSTDTQYFGPGTRLTVL.

The sample holds many counts of this clonotype. The rearrangement uses TRBV6-2 or TRBV6-3 and TRBJ2-7; weak D call: TRBD2 (5 bases). Germline-derived CDR1 and CDR2 are MNHEY and SVGEGT. The germline V and J ends were trimmed by 3 bases and 4 bases, with 10 bases remaining between them. The CDR3 contains 13 residues. The DNA for the CDR3 is TGTGCCAGCAGTTATGGAGGCCGGTACGAGCAGTACTTC. This gives the protein CASSYGGRYEQYF.

This clonotype has more than one count but fewer than ten. The chain employs TRBV7-2 and TRBJ2-5; D is perhaps TRBD2 (5 bases). CDR3 length equals 18 residues. CDR1 is SGHTA, CDR2 FQGNSA, per germline. With 0 bases removed from V and 1 base from J, the gap between germline ends came to 18 bases. CDR3 coding DNA: TGTGCCAGCAGCTTAGCGTGGAGGAGTAAGTTAACCCAAGAGACCCAGTACTTC. It is translated as CASSLAWRSKLTQETQYF. Using reference TRBV7-2 and TRBJ2-5 for the parts outside the CDR3, the full variable domain is GAGVSQSPSNKVTEKGKDVELRCDPISGHTALYWYRQSLGQGLEFLIYFQGNSAPDKSGLPSDRFSAERTGGSVSTLTIQRTQQEDSAVYLCASSLAWRSKLTQETQYFGPGTRLLVL.

In this sample, this clonotype turned up many times. This sequence joins TRBV7-6 and TRBJ2-3; 8 nucleotides match TRBD1. There are 12 residues in the CDR3. CDR1 is SGHVS and CDR2 is FNYEAQ in the germline V gene. The ends lost 5 bases at V and 10 bases at J; junction bases unmatched: 5. The CDR3 is CASSPGQGSQYF. In DNA, the CDR3 is TGTGCCAGCAGCCCCGGACAGGGCTCGCAGTATTTT.

This clonotype turned up a few times. The chain joins TRBV19 to TRBJ1-2; 7 bases line up with TRBD1. The junction had 6 bases not matched to a gene; V was cut back by 5 bases and J by 3 bases. CDR1 is LNHDA, CDR2 SQIVND, per germline (reference sequence). This CDR3 spans 14 amino acids. The CDR3 sequence: CASSSRGTDYGYTF. CDR3 sequence (DNA): TGTGCCAGTAGTTCGCGCGGGACAGACTATGGCTACACCTTC.

This clonotype occurred many times. This chain uses TRBV6-1 with TRBJ2-2; D call uncertain. The CDR3 has 15 residues. Germline-derived CDR1 and CDR2 are MNHNS and SASEGT. V shed 4 bases and J shed 4 bases, with 13 bases lying between them. CDR3 bases: TGTGCCAGCAGTGTTTGGACCCCGGGCACCGGGGAGCTGTTTTTT. This gives the protein CASSVWTPGTGELFF.

V and J are TRBV6-5 and TRBJ1-1; TRBD1 matches at 8 bases. Germline V CDR1 and CDR2: MNHEY, SVGAGI. V was pared by 5 bases and J by 3 bases, with 5 bases of the junction left unmatched. The CDR3 loop spans 14 amino acids. The chain's CDR3 is CASSRRTGYTEAFF. CDR3 nucleotide sequence: TGTGCCAGCAGTAGAAGGACAGGGTACACTGAAGCTTTCTTT.

This clonotype was seen at least ten times. This rearrangement joins TRBV7-3 to TRBJ2-3; 8 bases align to TRBD1. Germline CDR1 and CDR2: SGHTA and FQGTGA. This CDR3 is built from 15 residues. J gave up 3 bases and V 5 bases, and 7 bases lay outside the gene matches. CDR3 sequence: CASSRDRGKTDTQYF. DNA for the CDR3: TGTGCCAGCAGCCGCGACAGGGGAAAGACAGATACGCAGTATTTT.

V and J are TRBV7-2 and TRBJ1-1; D is possibly TRBD1 (6 bases). Trimming took off 6 bases at V and 8 bases at J, with 10 bases between the two ends. Germline V lookup: CDR1 SGHTA, CDR2 FQGNSA. The CDR3 sequence is 11 residues long. The DNA for the CDR3 is TGTGCCAGCAGGGGGGGGGCAGAAGCTTTCTTT. Encoded protein: CASRGGAEAFF.

A word on this clonotype: This sequence may be a read error, since a much larger clone differs from it by one base. The chain combines TRBV7-2 with TRBJ2-7; no clear D gene. CDR1 is SGHTA and CDR2 is FQGNSA in the germline V gene. There are 14 residues in the CDR3. CDR3 coding DNA: TGTGCCAGCAGCTTAGTTCCGCAGTCCTACGGGCAGTACTTC. Protein sequence: CASSLVPQSYGQYF.

This clonotype has ten or more counts. The rearrangement joins TRBV27 to TRBJ1-5, with D possibly being TRBD1 (5 bases). The CDR3 length is 20 residues. Germline CDR1 MNHEY, CDR2 SMNVEV (reference sequence). V was clipped by 5 bases and J by 0 bases, with 26 bases between them. In DNA, the CDR3 is TGTGCCAGCAGTGTTCGGGGTTCGCACTTTACAGGACTTAGCAATCAGCCCCAGCATTTT. Protein: CASSVRGSHFTGLSNQPQHF.

The chain couples TRBV7-6 to TRBJ1-3, with D maybe TRBD1 (6 bases). V lost 4 bases to trimming and J lost 0 bases, with 13 bases between them. The CDR3 extends over 16 amino acids. Germline V gene sequence: CDR1 SGHVS, CDR2 FNYEAQ. CDR3 loop: CASSSREGGSGNTIYF. As DNA, the CDR3 is TGTGCCAGCAGCTCCCGAGAGGGGGGCTCTGGAAACACCATATATTTT.

Worth noting for this clonotype: A single base separates this from a much larger clone, so it may be a read error. This rearrangement joins TRBV28 to TRBJ1-6, with a tentative D call TRBD1 (6 bases). The germline V gene has CDR1 MDHEN and CDR2 SYDVKM. This CDR3 region has 16 residues. The CDR3 DNA is TGTGCCAGCAGGTCACAGGGAGGGCGAAATAATACACCCCTCCACTTT. Its protein product is CASRSQGGRNNTPLHF.

Ten or more counts support this clonotype. The chain is built from TRBV7-2 and TRBJ1-4; TRBD1 agrees at 9 bases. Germline V gene lookup returns CDR1 SGHTA and CDR2 FQGNSA. V lost 6 bases to trimming and J lost 6 bases; unmatched junction nucleotides: 2. The CDR3 sequence is 13 residues long. CDR3 amino acids: CASSRDRDEKLFF. DNA for the CDR3: TGTGCCAGCAGTAGGGACAGGGATGAAAAACTGTTTTTT.

CDR3 loop: CASKLQGASNYGYTF. CDR3 sequence (DNA): TGTGCCAGCAAGCTACAGGGGGCGAGCAACTATGGCTACACCTTC. The chain links TRBV2 to TRBJ1-2, with 9 bases that match TRBD1. V trimming: 7 bases; J trimming: 2 bases; junction bases outside the gene matches: 8. Germline CDR1 reads SNHLY; CDR2 reads FYNNEI. CDR3 size: 15 residues.

This clonotype was picked up a small number of times. This sequence joins TRBV18 and TRBJ2-7; D gene ambiguous. The CDR3 is made up of 13 amino acids. With 1 base removed from V and 7 bases from J, the gap between germline ends came to 11 bases. CDR1 and CDR2 from the germline V gene are KGHSH and LQKENI. CDR3: CASSPLADAEQYF. CDR3 coding DNA: TGTGCCAGCTCACCACTTGCGGACGCGGAGCAGTACTTC.

The chain employs TRBV6-8 and TRBJ2-7; D is perhaps TRBD1 (6 bases). The germline V gene has CDR1 MNHGY and CDR2 SAAAGT. The CDR3 loop spans 15 amino acids. Trimming removed 7 bases at V and 3 bases at J, with 19 bases between. The CDR3 sequence: CASTPATRQDYEQYF. The CDR3 nucleotides are TGTGCCAGCACCCCGGCGACGCGACAGGACTACGAGCAGTACTTC.

Many counts were recorded for this clonotype. The J gene is TRBJ2-1, the V gene TRBV2; 8 bases are shared with TRBD2. The CDR3 has 15 residues. V was clipped by 6 bases and J by 7 bases; unmatched bases: 11. Germline V gene lookup returns CDR1 SNHLY and CDR2 FYNNEI. The CDR3 DNA sequence: TGTGCCAGCAGGACGCCAGCGGGAGTAATAAATGAGCAGTTCTTC. Protein product: CASRTPAGVINEQFF.

This clonotype has ten or more counts. The rearrangement joins TRBV7-2 to TRBJ1-1; D possibly corresponds to TRBD1 (6 bases). Trimming removed 1 base at V and 0 bases at J, with 9 bases between. CDR3 length equals 15 residues. In germline, CDR1 is SGHTA, CDR2 FQGNSA. CDR3 nucleotides: TGTGCCAGCAGCTTAGGGTCAGGGGTGAACACTGAAGCTTTCTTT. Residues: CASSLGSGVNTEAFF.

Ten or more counts support this clonotype. This sequence joins TRBV2 and TRBJ2-2, with D possibly being TRBD2 (6 bases). The CDR3 loop spans 15 amino acids. V dropped 4 bases and J dropped 4 bases, with 13 bases sitting between them. The germline V gene has CDR1 SNHLY and CDR2 FYNNEI. DNA for the CDR3: TGTGCCAGCAGTGGTTACTCCGGGGGCACCGGGGAGCTGTTTTTT. Translation gives CASSGYSGGTGELFF.

This clonotype was recorded many times. The V and J genes are TRBV12-3 or TRBV12-4 and TRBJ1-5; no clear D gene. V lost 1 base to trimming and J lost 0 bases, with 7 bases between them. This CDR3 region has 15 residues. CDR3 DNA sequence: TGTGCCAGCAGTTTAGGGCAAATTAGCAATCAGCCCCAGCATTTT. It codes for CASSLGQISNQPQHF.

This clonotype has ten or more counts. Its ends do not fully match the called genes, so a read error is possible. This chain links TRBV7-2 with TRBJ2-3; no definite D call. This CDR3 is 12 amino acids long. Per the germline V gene, CDR1 is SGHTA and CDR2 is FQGNSA. The CDR3, as DNA: TGTGCCAGCAGCATAAACGGGCTATTACCGTTATTT. This codes for CASSINGLLPLF.

This clonotype was seen ten or more times. V is TRBV19 and J is TRBJ1-1; D is unresolved. The germline gives CDR1 LNHDA, CDR2 SQIVND (reference sequence). V lost 6 bases, J lost 5 bases, and 19 bases lay in between. The CDR3 extends over 15 amino acids. The DNA of the CDR3 is TGTGCCAGTAGGGGCGGGGAGGCTTGGGGAACTGAAGCTTTCTTT. It encodes CASRGGEAWGTEAFF. Combining the CDR3 with reference TRBV19 and TRBJ1-1 gives the whole variable domain DGGITQSPKYLFRKEGQNVTLSCEQNLNHDAMYWYRQDPGQGLRLIYYSQIVNDFQKGDIAEGYSVSREKKESFPLTVTSAQKNPTAFYLCASRGGEAWGTEAFFGQGTRLTVV.

This clonotype was found many times. The chain recombines TRBV7-2 with TRBJ1-6; 8 nucleotides agree with TRBD1. Looked up from germline, CDR1 is SGHTA and CDR2 is FQGNSA. CDR3 size: 16 residues. Trimming removed 3 bases from V and 6 bases from J; junction bases left unmatched: 7. Here the CDR3 DNA reads TGTGCCAGCAGCTTGCAGGGGGCTGGTATTAATTCACCCCTCCACTTT. As protein: CASSLQGAGINSPLHF.